The 5 T cell receptor beta chains reported below all come from one sample, sequenced in a study of identical twins. Each CDR3 protein gets one entry after TCRdb re-called the 5' RACE reads with MiXCR. The table shows around 230,000 distinct CDR3 sequences, with approximately 9% occurring only once. The sample taken for sequencing was memory (CD45RO+) T cells sorted from blood. All receptors derive from a woman between 18 and 29 years old in good health.

The chain couples TRBV5-1 to TRBJ2-2, with 9 nucleotides matching TRBD2. The CDR3 has 14 residues. Trimming removed 4 bases from V and 6 bases from J; junction bases left unmatched: 4. Germline V gene data show CDR1 as SGHRS and CDR2 as YFSETQ. The CDR3 DNA reads TGCGCCAGCAGCGAGGGACTAGCTGCCGGGGAGCTGTTTTTT. This encodes CASSEGLAAGELFF.

This clonotype has just a few counts. J is TRBJ1-2 and V is TRBV6-2 or TRBV6-3; no clear D. In germline, CDR1 is MNHEY, CDR2 SVGEGT. V was cut by 4 bases and J by 4 bases, with 16 bases left in between. The CDR3 has 15 amino acids. In nucleotides, the CDR3 is TGTGCCAGCAGTTCCCAGAATTACGTCTTCTATGGCTACACCTTC. Translation gives CASSSQNYVFYGYTF.

Only a few counts were recorded for this clonotype. The chain combines TRBV12-3 or TRBV12-4 with TRBJ2-1; no reliable D call. This CDR3 is 14 amino acids long. Trimming removed 1 base from V and 8 bases from J, with 12 bases in between. DNA of the CDR3: TGTGCCAGCAGTTTAGGCGCCCCCTTGGATGAGCAGTTCTTC. It is translated as CASSLGAPLDEQFF.

This clonotype was seen only a few times. The chain is built from TRBV7-2 and TRBJ2-3; the D is unclear. Germline V gene data show CDR1 as SGHTA and CDR2 as FQGNSA. The CDR3 runs to 16 residues. V lost 5 bases and J lost 0, with 15 bases in between. Here the CDR3 reads CASSTRWAASTDTQYF. CDR3 DNA sequence: TGTGCCAGCAGCACTCGGTGGGCTGCCAGCACAGATACGCAGTATTTT.

The chain carries TRBV2 and TRBJ2-1, with 9 bases matching TRBD2. Germline CDR1 and CDR2: SNHLY and FYNNEI. Trimming cost V 1 base and J 4 bases; bases outside gene matches: 8. CDR3 length: 17 residues. CDR3 sequence (DNA): TGTGCCAGCAGTGAAGAGGGCTGGCGGGGGGGTTACAATGAGCAGTTCTTC. Protein product: CASSEEGWRGGYNEQFF.